The 5 T cell receptor beta chains below were found in one sample sequenced in a study of blood T cell repertoires in COVID-19. The method was immunoSEQ multiplex PCR; TCRdb's version includes in-frame clones alone and lacks a portion of them. This repertoire shows around 150,000 clones, about 86% found once; its top ten account for over 0.85%. Sequencing used peripheral blood. These receptors were taken from a man between 18 and 35 years old with acute or convalescent COVID-19.

The chain has TRBV21-1 and TRBJ1-1; the DNA was not compared with TRBD1, the D call given in the table. TRBV21-1 is deemed a pseudogene. The length of the CDR3 is 16 residues. CDR3 sequence reads: CASLFWTGTGNTEAFF. The CDR3 DNA sequence: TGTGCCAGCCTTTTTTGGACAGGGACAGGGAACACTGAAGCTTTCTTT.

The CDR3, as DNA: TGTGCCAGCAGGCCCGGGACATTAAATTCACCCCTCCACTTT. Protein product: CASRPGTLNSPLHF. V and J are TRBV6-6 and TRBJ1-6, with D perhaps TRBD1 (6 bases). CDR3 size: 14 residues. With 6 bases removed from V and 7 bases from J, the gap between germline ends came to 13 bases. Germline assignment: CDR1 MNHNY and CDR2 SVGAGI (reference sequence).

V gene TRBV6-7 combines with J gene TRBJ1-4; TRBD1 matches 9 bases. TRBV6-7 is an open reading frame, and its role is uncertain. The CDR3 length is 17 residues. V shed 4 bases and J 8 bases; nucleotides not matched to a gene: 14. The CDR3 DNA is TGTGCCAGCAGTTCCGCCGGGACAGGGCGGTACGGCGAAAAACTGTTTTTT. Encoded protein: CASSSAGTGRYGEKLFF.

CDR3 DNA: TGTGCCAGCCGGGGACAGGGAGTTGGCAGCACAGATACGCAGTATTTT. This encodes CASRGQGVGSTDTQYF. The chain carries TRBV11-2 and TRBJ2-3; 9 positions match TRBD1. Germline CDR1 reads SGHAT; CDR2 reads FQNNGV. The CDR3 extends over 16 amino acids. The ends lost 8 bases at V and 0 bases at J; junction bases unmatched: 9.

This clone occurred a few times. The gene calls are TRBV18 and TRBJ2-7; perhaps TRBD1 as D (6 bases). V was shortened by 4 bases and J by 4 bases, with 8 bases between the two germline ends. Germline V gene lookup returns CDR1 KGHSH and CDR2 LQKENI. The length of the CDR3 is 12 residues. CDR3 nucleotides: TGTGCCAGCTCACTTACAGGGTACGAGCAGTACTTC. As protein: CASSLTGYEQYF.